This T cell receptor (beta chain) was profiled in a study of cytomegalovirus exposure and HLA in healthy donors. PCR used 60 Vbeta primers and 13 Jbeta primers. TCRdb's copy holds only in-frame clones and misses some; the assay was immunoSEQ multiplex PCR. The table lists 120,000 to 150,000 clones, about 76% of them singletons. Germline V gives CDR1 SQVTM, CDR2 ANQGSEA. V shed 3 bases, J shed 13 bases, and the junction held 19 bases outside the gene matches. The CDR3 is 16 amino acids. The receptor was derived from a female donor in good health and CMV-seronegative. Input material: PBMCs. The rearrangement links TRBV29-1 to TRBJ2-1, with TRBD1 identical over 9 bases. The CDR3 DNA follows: TGCAGCGTTGAGAGGGGGGGACAGGGTTATACTTACGGCCAGTTCTTC. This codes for CSVERGGQGYTYGQFF.